Below are 21 T cell receptor beta chains sequenced from a single sample in a study of T cell responses to AZD1222 COVID-19 vaccine (dated by TCRdb to about 2021). The sample's time point label is to be understood as: about 28 days (+/-7) after the second vaccine dose. The library was prepared using the immunoSEQ multiplex PCR assay. The table comes from immuneACCESS by way of TCRdb, which keeps in-frame sequences with V and J called. Part of the clones is missing from these tables; in studies checked, under half for an unresolved V gene and the rest for unknown reasons. The sample table contains roughly 150,000 clones; only one count was recorded for about 87% of them. Over 8% of the sample lies in the top ten. The sample here was peripheral blood, taken 28 days after the second AZD1222 dose. All receptors derive from an adult who received the AZD1222 COVID-19 vaccine.

The chain has TRBV30 and TRBJ1-2, with D unclear. The V and J ends lost 2 bases and 9 bases respectively, with 13 bases between them. This CDR3 has 12 residues. The V gene's germline CDR1 is GTSNPN and CDR2 SVGIG (reference sequence). The CDR3 bases are TGTGCCTGGAGTCCTCCTTTCCAGAGCTACACCTTC. Its protein is CAWSPPFQSYTF.

This chain links TRBV19 with TRBJ1-2; D is unresolved. Trimming took off 10 bases at V and 2 bases at J, with 17 bases between the two ends. This CDR3 spans 14 amino acids. CDR1 LNHDA and CDR2 SQIVND come from the germline V gene (reference sequence). This chain's CDR3 is CATRFEGRNYGYTF. In DNA, the CDR3 is TGTGCCACCCGATTTGAGGGCCGAAACTATGGCTACACCTTC.

The CDR3 DNA sequence: TGTGCCAGCAGTTTCGGGGGGAGTGTGACCTACGAGCAGTACTTC. It codes for CASSFGGSVTYEQYF. J is TRBJ2-7 and V is TRBV6-2 or TRBV6-3, with TRBD2 matching over 7 bases. This CDR3 has 15 amino acids. Trimming cost V 4 bases and J 2 bases; bases outside gene matches: 8. Looked up from germline, CDR1 is MNHEY and CDR2 is SVGEGT.

This clone turned up a few times. The sample carries other DNA sequences with the same CDR3. The chain is built from TRBV19 and TRBJ2-7; 7 bases match TRBD1. With 3 bases clipped from V and 2 bases from J, the junction kept 7 bases outside the gene matches. This CDR3 comprises 15 residues. Germline CDR1 and CDR2: LNHDA and SQIVND (reference sequence). The CDR3 here is CASSIRRQGAYEQYF. Here the CDR3 DNA reads TGTGCCAGTAGTATCCGGAGACAGGGTGCCTACGAGCAGTACTTC.

The chain is built from TRBV2 and TRBJ2-7, with a tentative D call TRBD1 (5 bases). V lost 4 bases, J lost 6 bases, and 10 bases lay in between. The CDR3 covers 12 residues. From germline, CDR1 is SNHLY and CDR2 FYNNEI. CDR3 residues: CASSGQGSEQYF. CDR3 nucleotide sequence: TGTGCCAGCAGTGGGCAGGGCAGCGAGCAGTACTTC. Full variable domain (remainder filled in from reference TRBV2 and TRBJ2-7): EPEVTQTPSHQVTQMGQEVILRCVPISNHLYFYWYRQILGQKVEFLVSFYNNEISEKSEIFDDQFSVERPDGSNFTLKIRSTKLEDSAMYFCASSGQGSEQYFGPGTRLTVT.

The rearrangement links TRBV20-1 to TRBJ2-3, with D perhaps matching TRBD1 (5 bases). The CDR3 extends over 11 amino acids. CDR1 is DFQATT, CDR2 SNEGSKA, per germline (reference sequence). V lost 7 bases and J 5 bases, leaving 10 bases between the germline ends. As DNA, the CDR3 is TGCAGTGAAGGGGTTTTAGATACGCAGTATTTT. Translated: CSEGVLDTQYF.

The chain links TRBV20-1 to TRBJ2-1; 7 nucleotides align to TRBD2. There are 14 residues in the CDR3. Germline CDR1 is DFQATT and CDR2 is SNEGSKA (reference sequence). Trimming removed 3 bases from V and 6 bases from J; junction bases left unmatched: 8. The CDR3 nucleotides read TGCAGTGCTAGTCGGCGGGAGTATATCAATGAGCAGTTCTTC. It is translated as CSASRREYINEQFF.

CDR3 in amino acids: CASSLGGSYTEAFF. Here the CDR3 DNA reads TGTGCCAGCAGCTTAGGGGGGTCCTACACTGAAGCTTTCTTT. The rearrangement uses TRBV7-2 and TRBJ1-1, with D maybe TRBD1 (5 bases). The germline V gene encodes CDR1 SGHTA and CDR2 FQGNSA. CDR3 length: 14 amino acids. V gave up 1 base and J gave up 3 bases, with 9 bases separating them.

This chain connects TRBV19 to TRBJ2-7; D tentatively reads TRBD1 or TRBD2 (5 bases each). The CDR3 covers 14 residues. CDR1 and CDR2 from the germline V gene are LNHDA and SQIVND (reference sequence). V dropped 2 bases and J dropped 6 bases, with 14 bases sitting between them. CDR3 coding DNA: TGTGCCAGTAGTATAAGTTCCCCTGGGACCGAGCAGTACTTC. This gives the protein CASSISSPGTEQYF.

This clone has just one count. A single base separates this from a much larger clone, so it may be a read error. The V gene is TRBV28, the J gene TRBJ1-6; 7 bases align to TRBD1. The germline V gene encodes CDR1 MDHEN and CDR2 SYDVKM. With V trimmed by 8 bases and J by 10 bases, 11 bases remained unmatched. This CDR3 spans 14 amino acids. The CDR3 here is CASWWEGAGSPLHF. Written as DNA, the CDR3 is TGTGCCAGCTGGTGGGAGGGGGCCGGGTCACCCCTCCACTTT.

The chain is built from TRBV9 and TRBJ2-2; TRBD2 aligns across 7 bases. J was trimmed by 1 base and V by 3 bases; bases with no gene match: 3. CDR1 and CDR2 from the germline V gene are SGDLS and YYNGEE. The CDR3 has 15 residues. DNA of the CDR3: TGTGCCAGCAGCGCGGGACTAAAGAACACCGGGGAGCTGTTTTTT. Amino acids: CASSAGLKNTGELFF.

The rearrangement uses TRBV7-2 and TRBJ2-7; D not resolved. Trimming removed 1 base at V and 6 bases at J, with 10 bases between. Germline V gives CDR1 SGHTA, CDR2 FQGNSA. The CDR3 totals 13 residues. In nucleotides, the CDR3 is TGTGCCAGCAGCTTAGGACATGCAGGCGAGCAGTACTTC. Amino acids: CASSLGHAGEQYF.

The CDR3 DNA is TGTGCCAGTAGTATAGATCGGGCAGGGTTTGCTACCTACAATGAGCAGTTCTTC. It is translated as CASSIDRAGFATYNEQFF. The chain uses TRBV19 and TRBJ2-1; D is possibly TRBD1 (5 bases). V was clipped by 0 bases and J by 2 bases, with 17 bases between them. CDR1 and CDR2 (germline): LNHDA, SQIVND (reference sequence). CDR3 size: 18 residues.

This sequence joins TRBV5-1 and TRBJ2-3, with 7 bases aligning to TRBD1. Per germline, CDR1 SGHRS and CDR2 YFSETQ. J was trimmed by 2 bases and V by 1 base; bases with no gene match: 4. The CDR3 spans 15 residues. CDR3 loop: CASSLTGQVTDTQYF. Here the CDR3 DNA reads TGCGCCAGCAGCTTGACTGGACAGGTCACAGATACGCAGTATTTT.

This chain uses TRBV27 with TRBJ1-6; D might be TRBD1 (5 bases). This CDR3 spans 11 amino acids. Trimming left V 10 bases short and J 13 bases short, with 14 bases between. The germline V gene encodes CDR1 MNHEY and CDR2 SMNVEV (reference sequence). CDR3 in DNA: TGTGCCACGGGGGGGAGTTACCCCCTCCACTTT. It is translated as CATGGSYPLHF.

This clone was seen only a few times. The V gene is TRBV6-6, the J gene TRBJ2-6; TRBD1 matches 12 bases. Germline CDR1 and CDR2: MNHNY and SVGAGI (reference sequence). The CDR3 runs to 22 residues. The junction had 20 bases not matched to a gene; V was cut back by 5 bases and J by 3 bases. The CDR3 nucleotides read TGTGCCAGCAGTCTTCGTCCCGGGACAGGGGGCCCAGCTGTGAGTGGGGCCAACGTCCTGACTTTC. The encoded protein is CASSLRPGTGGPAVSGANVLTF.

The rearrangement uses TRBV3-1 (or the pseudogene TRBV3-2) and TRBJ2-2, with D maybe TRBD2 (6 bases). V shed 1 base and J shed 6 bases, with 15 bases lying between them. The germline V gene has CDR1 LGHDT and CDR2 YNNKEL (reference sequence). This CDR3 has 16 amino acids. The CDR3 sequence: CASSQGLTSFSGELFF. The DNA of the CDR3 is TGTGCCAGCAGCCAAGGGCTAACTAGCTTTTCCGGGGAGCTGTTTTTT.

V and J are TRBV11-2 and TRBJ1-6; D is uncertain. The length of the CDR3 is 14 residues. Germline CDR1 SGHAT, CDR2 FQNNGV. Trimming took off 0 bases at V and 10 bases at J, with 10 bases between the two ends. The CDR3 sequence is CASSLDGLRSPLHF. CDR3 bases: TGTGCCAGCAGCTTAGATGGTCTGAGGTCACCCCTCCACTTT. The full variable domain, in which reference TRBV11-2 and TRBJ1-6 provide the parts outside the CDR3, is EAGVAQSPRYKIIEKRQSVAFWCNPISGHATLYWYQQILGQGPKLLIQFQNNGVVDDSQLPKDRFSAERLKGVDSTLKIQPAKLEDSAVYLCASSLDGLRSPLHFGNGTRLTVT.

The chain is built from TRBV15 and TRBJ2-3; 7 bases match TRBD2. V lost 6 bases and J lost 0; bases outside the gene matches: 0. The CDR3 is made up of 13 amino acids. From germline, CDR1 is LNHNV and CDR2 YYDKDF (reference sequence). The chain's CDR3 is CATRRGSTDTQYF. CDR3 in DNA: TGTGCCACCAGGCGGGGGAGCACAGATACGCAGTATTTT.

This clone was picked up one time. The CDR3 is CASSLGEGGPLHF. DNA of the CDR3: TGTGCCAGCAGTTTAGGGGAGGGAGGACCCCTCCACTTT. V is TRBV12-3 or TRBV12-4 and J is TRBJ1-6; no reliable D call. CDR3 length equals 13 residues. Trimming took 1 base from V and 12 from J, leaving 10 bases between them.

This sequence joins TRBV16 and TRBJ2-2; TRBD2 matches 12 bases. The CDR3 runs 21 residues. The ends lost 1 base at V and 7 bases at J; junction bases unmatched: 19. Germline-derived CDR1 and CDR2 are KGHSY and FQNENV. CDR3 sequence: CASSQWAPSGLAGGRIGELFF. The CDR3 DNA follows: TGTGCCAGCAGCCAATGGGCCCCATCTGGGCTAGCGGGAGGGCGGATCGGGGAGCTGTTTTTT.